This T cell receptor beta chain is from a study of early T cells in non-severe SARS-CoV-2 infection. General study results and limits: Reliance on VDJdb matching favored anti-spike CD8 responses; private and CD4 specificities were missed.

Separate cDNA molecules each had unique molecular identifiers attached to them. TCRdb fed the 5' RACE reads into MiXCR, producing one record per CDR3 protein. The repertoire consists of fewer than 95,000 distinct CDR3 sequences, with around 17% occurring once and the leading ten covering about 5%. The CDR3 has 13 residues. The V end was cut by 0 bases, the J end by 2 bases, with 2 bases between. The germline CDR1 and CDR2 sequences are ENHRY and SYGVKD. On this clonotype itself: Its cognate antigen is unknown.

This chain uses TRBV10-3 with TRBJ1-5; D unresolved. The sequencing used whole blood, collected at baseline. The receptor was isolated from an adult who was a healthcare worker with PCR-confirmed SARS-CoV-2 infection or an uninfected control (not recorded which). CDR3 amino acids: CAISESGNQPQHF. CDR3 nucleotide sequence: TGTGCCATCAGTGAGTCAGGCAATCAGCCCCAGCATTTT.